Given below is one T cell receptor (beta chain) in context. The data originate from a study of T cell changes during pregnancy in multiple sclerosis. Here immunoSEQ multiplex PCR was the method, and the copy in TCRdb shows in-frame clones only, minus some. Among 95,000 to 100,000 clones, 92% were seen once, and the ten largest hold roughly 2.3%. The V end lost 3 bases, the J end lost 2 bases, and 11 bases lay between the germline ends. CDR3 length: 14 amino acids. The germline CDR1 and CDR2 sequences are SGHRS and YFSETQ. The TCR comes from a female donor in good health, enrolled as a control in a pregnancy study. The source material was peripheral blood, sampled after pregnancy. The genes are TRBV5-1 and TRBJ2-5; D unclear. CDR3 DNA sequence: TGCGCCAGCAGCTCGAACGGTCCTCAAGAGACCCAGTACTTC. Translation: CASSSNGPQETQYF.